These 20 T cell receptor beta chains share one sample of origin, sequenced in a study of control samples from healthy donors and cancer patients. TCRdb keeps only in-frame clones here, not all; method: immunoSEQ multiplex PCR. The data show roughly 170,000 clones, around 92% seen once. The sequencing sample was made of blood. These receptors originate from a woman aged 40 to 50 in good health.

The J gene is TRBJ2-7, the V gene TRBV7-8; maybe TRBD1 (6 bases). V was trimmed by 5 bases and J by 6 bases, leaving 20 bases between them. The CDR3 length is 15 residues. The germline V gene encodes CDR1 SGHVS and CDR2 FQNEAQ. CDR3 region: CASSPAGANRIEQYF. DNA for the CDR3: TGTGCCAGCAGCCCGGCAGGGGCGAATCGAATCGAGCAGTACTTC.

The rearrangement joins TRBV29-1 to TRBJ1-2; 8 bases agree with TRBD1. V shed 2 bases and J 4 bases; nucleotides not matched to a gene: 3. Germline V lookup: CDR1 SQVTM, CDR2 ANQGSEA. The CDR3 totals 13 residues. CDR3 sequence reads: CSVETGQVYGYTF. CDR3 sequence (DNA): TGCAGCGTTGAAACGGGACAGGTCTATGGCTACACCTTC.

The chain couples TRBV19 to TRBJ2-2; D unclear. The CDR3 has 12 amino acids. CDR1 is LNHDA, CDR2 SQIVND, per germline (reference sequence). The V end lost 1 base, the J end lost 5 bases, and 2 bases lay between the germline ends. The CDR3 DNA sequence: TGTGCCAGTAGTATAGTAACCGGGGAGCTGTTTTTT. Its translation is CASSIVTGELFF. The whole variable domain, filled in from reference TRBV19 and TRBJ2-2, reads DGGITQSPKYLFRKEGQNVTLSCEQNLNHDAMYWYRQDPGQGLRLIYYSQIVNDFQKGDIAEGYSVSREKKESFPLTVTSAQKNPTAFYLCASSIVTGELFFGEGSRLTVL.

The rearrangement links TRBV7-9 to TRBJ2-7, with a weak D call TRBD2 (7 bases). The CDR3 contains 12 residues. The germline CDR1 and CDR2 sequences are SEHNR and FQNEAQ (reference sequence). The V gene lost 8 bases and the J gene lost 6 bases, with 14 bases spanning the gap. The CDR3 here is CASSKGGREQYF. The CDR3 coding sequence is TGTGCCAGCTCAAAGGGGGGGCGCGAGCAGTACTTC.

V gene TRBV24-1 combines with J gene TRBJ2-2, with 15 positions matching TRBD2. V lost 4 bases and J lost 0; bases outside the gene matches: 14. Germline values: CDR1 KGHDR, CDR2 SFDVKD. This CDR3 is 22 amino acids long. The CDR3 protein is CATSETPGLAGGHAPNTGELFF. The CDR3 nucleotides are TGTGCCACCAGTGAAACTCCGGGACTAGCGGGGGGCCATGCCCCGAACACCGGGGAGCTGTTTTTT.

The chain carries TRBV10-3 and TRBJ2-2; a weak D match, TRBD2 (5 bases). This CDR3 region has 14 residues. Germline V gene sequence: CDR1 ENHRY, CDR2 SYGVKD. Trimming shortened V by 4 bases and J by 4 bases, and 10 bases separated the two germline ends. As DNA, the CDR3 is TGTGCCATCAGTGGTACCGAGGGCACCGGGGAGCTGTTTTTT. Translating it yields CAISGTEGTGELFF.

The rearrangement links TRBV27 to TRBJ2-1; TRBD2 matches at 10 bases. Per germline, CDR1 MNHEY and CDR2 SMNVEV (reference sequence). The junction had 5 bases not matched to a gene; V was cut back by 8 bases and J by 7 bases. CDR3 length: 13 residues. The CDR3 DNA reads TGTGCCAGCCATCAGCGGGGGGGAAATGAGCAGTTCTTC. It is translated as CASHQRGGNEQFF.

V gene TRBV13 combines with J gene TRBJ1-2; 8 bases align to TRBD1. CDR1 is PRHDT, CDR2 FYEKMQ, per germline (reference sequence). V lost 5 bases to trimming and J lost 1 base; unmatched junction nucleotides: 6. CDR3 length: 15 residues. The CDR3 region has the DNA TGTGCCAGCAGCCCCGGACAGGGTTTTAACTATGGCTACACCTTC. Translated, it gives CASSPGQGFNYGYTF.

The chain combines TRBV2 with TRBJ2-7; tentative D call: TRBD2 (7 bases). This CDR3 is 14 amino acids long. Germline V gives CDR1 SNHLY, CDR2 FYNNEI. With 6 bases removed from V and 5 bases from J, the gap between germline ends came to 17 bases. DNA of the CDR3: TGTGCCAGCAGCGGGGGGCAGGGGATAAACGAGCAGTACTTC. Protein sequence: CASSGGQGINEQYF.

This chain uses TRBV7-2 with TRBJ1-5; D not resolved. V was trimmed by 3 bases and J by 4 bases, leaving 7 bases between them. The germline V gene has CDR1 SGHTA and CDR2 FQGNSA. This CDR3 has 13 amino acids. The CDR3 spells CASSLKVNQPQHF. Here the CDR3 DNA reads TGTGCCAGCAGCTTGAAGGTAAATCAGCCCCAGCATTTT.

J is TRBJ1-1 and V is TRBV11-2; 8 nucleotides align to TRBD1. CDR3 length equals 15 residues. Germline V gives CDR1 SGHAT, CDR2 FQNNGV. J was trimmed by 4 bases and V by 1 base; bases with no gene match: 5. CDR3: CASSLVVGQGTEAFF. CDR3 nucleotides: TGTGCCAGCAGCTTAGTAGTCGGACAGGGCACTGAAGCTTTCTTT.

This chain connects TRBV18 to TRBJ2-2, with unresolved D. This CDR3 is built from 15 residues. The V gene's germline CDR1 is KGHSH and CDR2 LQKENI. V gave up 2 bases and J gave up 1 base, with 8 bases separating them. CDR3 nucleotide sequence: TGTGCCAGCTCACCATACACCGGGAACACCGGGGAGCTGTTTTTT. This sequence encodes CASSPYTGNTGELFF.

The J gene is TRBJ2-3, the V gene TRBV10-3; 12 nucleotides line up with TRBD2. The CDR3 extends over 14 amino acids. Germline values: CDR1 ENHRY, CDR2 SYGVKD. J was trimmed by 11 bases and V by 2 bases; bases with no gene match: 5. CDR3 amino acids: CAISEPSGGAGQYF. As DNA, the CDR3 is TGTGCCATCAGTGAGCCTAGCGGGGGGGCGGGGCAGTATTTT.

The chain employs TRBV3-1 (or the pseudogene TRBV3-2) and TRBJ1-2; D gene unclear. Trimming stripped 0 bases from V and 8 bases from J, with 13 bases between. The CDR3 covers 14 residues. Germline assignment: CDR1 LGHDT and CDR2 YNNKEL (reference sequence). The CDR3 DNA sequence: TGTGCCAGCAGCCAAGAAGGGTCCCTGGGCGGCTACACCTTC. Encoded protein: CASSQEGSLGGYTF.

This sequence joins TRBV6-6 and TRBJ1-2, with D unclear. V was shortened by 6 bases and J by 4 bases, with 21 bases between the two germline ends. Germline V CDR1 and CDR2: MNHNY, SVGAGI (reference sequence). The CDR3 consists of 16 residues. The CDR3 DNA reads TGTGCCAGCAGCCGCGGGTCGGGCGAGCTGGCCTATGGCTACACCTTC. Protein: CASSRGSGELAYGYTF.

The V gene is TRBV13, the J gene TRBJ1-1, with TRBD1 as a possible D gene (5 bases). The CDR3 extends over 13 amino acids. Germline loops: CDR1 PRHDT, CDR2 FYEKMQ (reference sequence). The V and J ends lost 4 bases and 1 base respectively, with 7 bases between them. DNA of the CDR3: TGTGCCAGCAGCTCGGGGCCGAACACTGAAGCTTTCTTT. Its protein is CASSSGPNTEAFF.

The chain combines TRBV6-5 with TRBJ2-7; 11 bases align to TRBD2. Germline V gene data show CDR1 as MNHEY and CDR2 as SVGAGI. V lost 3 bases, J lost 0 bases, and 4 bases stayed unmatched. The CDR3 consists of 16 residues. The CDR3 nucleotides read TGTGCCAGCAGTTATTATGGGACTAGCGGCTCCTACGAGCAGTACTTC. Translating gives CASSYYGTSGSYEQYF.

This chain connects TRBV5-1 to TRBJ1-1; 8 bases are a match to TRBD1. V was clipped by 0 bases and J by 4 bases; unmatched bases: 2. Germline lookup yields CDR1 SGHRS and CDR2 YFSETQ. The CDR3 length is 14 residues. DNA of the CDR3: TGCGCCAGCAGCTTGGAACAGGGGGGCACTGAAGCTTTCTTT. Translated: CASSLEQGGTEAFF.

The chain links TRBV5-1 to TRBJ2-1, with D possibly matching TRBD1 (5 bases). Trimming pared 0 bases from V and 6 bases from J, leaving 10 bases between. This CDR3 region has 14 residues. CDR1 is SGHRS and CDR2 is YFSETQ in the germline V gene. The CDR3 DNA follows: TGCGCCAGCAGCTTGGCCAGGGTCGGCAATGAGCAGTTCTTC. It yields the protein CASSLARVGNEQFF.

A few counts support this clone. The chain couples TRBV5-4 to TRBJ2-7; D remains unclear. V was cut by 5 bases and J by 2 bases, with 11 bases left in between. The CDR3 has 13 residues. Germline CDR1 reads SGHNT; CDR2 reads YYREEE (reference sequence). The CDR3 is CASSPAVAYEQYF. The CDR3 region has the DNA TGTGCCAGCAGTCCCGCGGTGGCCTACGAGCAGTACTTC.